This TCR beta chain comes out of a study of cytomegalovirus exposure and HLA in healthy donors. Primers: 60 Vbeta forward and 13 Jbeta reverse. Sequencing used immunoSEQ multiplex PCR; TCRdb keeps in-frame clones, though not all of them. The sample gives about 160,000 clones, roughly 88% of which show up once; roughly 6.7% is in the top ten. Notes on this clone: Its matching antigen is unknown.

The CDR3 is 14 amino acids. Germline V gives CDR1 SGHDN, CDR2 FVKESK. Trimming left V 2 bases short and J 3 bases short, with 10 bases between. Study observations and caveats: Overall, approximately 150 TCR beta chains were annotated as cytomegalovirus-associated.

Sequences were obtained from PBMCs. The rearrangement uses TRBV14 and TRBJ1-2; D might be TRBD1 (5 bases). This clonotype was obtained from a man in his fifties or sixties in good health and CMV-seropositive. DNA of the CDR3: TGTGCCAGCAGCCAAACGACAGTCCACTATGGCTACACCTTC. Encoded protein: CASSQTTVHYGYTF.